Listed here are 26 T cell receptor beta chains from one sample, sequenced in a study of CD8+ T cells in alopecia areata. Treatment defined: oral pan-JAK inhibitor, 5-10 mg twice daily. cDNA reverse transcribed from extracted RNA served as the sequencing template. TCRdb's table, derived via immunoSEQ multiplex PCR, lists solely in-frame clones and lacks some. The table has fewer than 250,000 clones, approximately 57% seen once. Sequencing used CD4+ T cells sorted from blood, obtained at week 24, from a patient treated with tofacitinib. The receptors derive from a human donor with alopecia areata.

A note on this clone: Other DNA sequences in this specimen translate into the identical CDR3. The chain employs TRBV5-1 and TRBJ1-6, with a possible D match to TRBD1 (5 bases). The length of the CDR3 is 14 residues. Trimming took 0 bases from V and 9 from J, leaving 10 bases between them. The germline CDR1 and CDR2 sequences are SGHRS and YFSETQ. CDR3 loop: CASSLGQGGSPLHF. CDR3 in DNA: TGCGCCAGCAGCTTGGGCCAGGGAGGTTCACCCCTCCACTTT.

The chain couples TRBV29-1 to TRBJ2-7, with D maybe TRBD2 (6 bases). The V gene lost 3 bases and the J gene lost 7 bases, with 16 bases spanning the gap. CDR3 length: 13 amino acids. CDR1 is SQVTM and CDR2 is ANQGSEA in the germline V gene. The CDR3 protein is CSVEKPGRSEQYF. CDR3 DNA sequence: TGCAGCGTTGAGAAACCTGGGAGGAGTGAGCAGTACTTC.

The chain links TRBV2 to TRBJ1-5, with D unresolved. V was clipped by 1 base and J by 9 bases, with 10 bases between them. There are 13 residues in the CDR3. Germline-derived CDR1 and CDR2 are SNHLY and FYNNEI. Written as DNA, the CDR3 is TGTGCCAGCAGTGAAGGGGAACCCCGGCCCCAGCATTTT. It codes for CASSEGEPRPQHF. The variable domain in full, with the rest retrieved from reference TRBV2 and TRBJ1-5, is EPEVTQTPSHQVTQMGQEVILRCVPISNHLYFYWYRQILGQKVEFLVSFYNNEISEKSEIFDDQFSVERPDGSNFTLKIRSTKLEDSAMYFCASSEGEPRPQHFGDGTRLSIL.

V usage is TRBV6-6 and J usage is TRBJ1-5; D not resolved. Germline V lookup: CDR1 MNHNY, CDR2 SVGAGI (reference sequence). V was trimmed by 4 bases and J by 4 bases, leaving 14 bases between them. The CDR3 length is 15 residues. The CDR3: CASSSHSTPNQPQHF. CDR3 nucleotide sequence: TGTGCCAGCAGTTCCCACAGTACTCCTAATCAGCCCCAGCATTTT.

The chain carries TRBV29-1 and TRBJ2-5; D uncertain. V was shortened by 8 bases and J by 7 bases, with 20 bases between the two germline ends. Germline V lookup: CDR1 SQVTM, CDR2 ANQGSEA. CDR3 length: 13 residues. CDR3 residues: CSLRRKFTGTQYF. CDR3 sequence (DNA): TGCAGCCTCCGACGGAAGTTCACGGGGACCCAGTACTTC.

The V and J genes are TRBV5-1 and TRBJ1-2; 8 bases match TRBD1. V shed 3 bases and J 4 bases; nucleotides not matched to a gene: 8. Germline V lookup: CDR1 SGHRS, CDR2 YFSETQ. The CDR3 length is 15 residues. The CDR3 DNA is TGCGCCAGCAGCTCGGGACAGGAGCCCGTCTATGGCTACACCTTC. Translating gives CASSSGQEPVYGYTF.

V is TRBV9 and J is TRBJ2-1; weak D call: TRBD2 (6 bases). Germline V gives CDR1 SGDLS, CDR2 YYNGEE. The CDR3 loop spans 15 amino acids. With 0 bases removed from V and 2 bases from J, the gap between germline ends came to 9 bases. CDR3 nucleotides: TGTGCCAGCAGCGTAGACGGGGGTACCTACAATGAGCAGTTCTTC. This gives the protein CASSVDGGTYNEQFF.

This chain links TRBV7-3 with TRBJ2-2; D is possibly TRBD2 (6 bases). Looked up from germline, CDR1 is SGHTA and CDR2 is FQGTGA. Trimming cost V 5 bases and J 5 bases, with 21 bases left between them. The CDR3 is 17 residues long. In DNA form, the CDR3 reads TGTGCCAGCAGCCGCACCGGTGGGACTGGGCGGACCGGGGAGCTGTTTTTT. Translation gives CASSRTGGTGRTGELFF.

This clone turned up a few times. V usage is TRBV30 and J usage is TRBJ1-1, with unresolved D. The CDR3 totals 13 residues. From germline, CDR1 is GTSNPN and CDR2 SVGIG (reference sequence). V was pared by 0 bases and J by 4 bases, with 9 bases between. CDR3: CAWSVLKGTEAFF. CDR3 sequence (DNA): TGTGCCTGGAGTGTACTTAAGGGCACTGAAGCTTTCTTT.

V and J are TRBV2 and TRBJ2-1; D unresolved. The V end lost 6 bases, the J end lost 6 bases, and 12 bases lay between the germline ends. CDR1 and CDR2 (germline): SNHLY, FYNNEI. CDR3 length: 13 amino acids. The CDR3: CASSLGEVNEQFF. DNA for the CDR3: TGTGCCAGCAGCCTGGGTGAAGTCAATGAGCAGTTCTTC. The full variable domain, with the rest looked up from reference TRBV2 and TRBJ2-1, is EPEVTQTPSHQVTQMGQEVILRCVPISNHLYFYWYRQILGQKVEFLVSFYNNEISEKSEIFDDQFSVERPDGSNFTLKIRSTKLEDSAMYFCASSLGEVNEQFFGPGTRLTVL.

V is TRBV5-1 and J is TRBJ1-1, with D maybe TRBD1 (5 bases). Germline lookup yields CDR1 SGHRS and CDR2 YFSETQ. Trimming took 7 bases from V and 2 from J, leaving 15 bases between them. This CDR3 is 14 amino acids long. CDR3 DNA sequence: TGCGCCAGCGGGCAGGGTACCGACAACACTGAAGCTTTCTTT. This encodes CASGQGTDNTEAFF.

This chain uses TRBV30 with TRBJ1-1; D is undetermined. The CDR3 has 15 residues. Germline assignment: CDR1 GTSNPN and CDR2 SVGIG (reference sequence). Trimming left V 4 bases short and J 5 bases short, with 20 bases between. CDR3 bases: TGTGCCTGGATACCACATGATAGGTTGGGAACTGAAGCTTTCTTT. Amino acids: CAWIPHDRLGTEAFF. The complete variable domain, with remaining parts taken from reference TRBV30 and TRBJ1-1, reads SQTIHQWPATLVQPVGSPLSLECTVEGTSNPNLYWYRQAAGRGLQLLFYSVGIGQISSEVPQNLSASRPQDRQFILSSKKLLLSDSGFYLCAWIPHDRLGTEAFFGQGTRLTVV.

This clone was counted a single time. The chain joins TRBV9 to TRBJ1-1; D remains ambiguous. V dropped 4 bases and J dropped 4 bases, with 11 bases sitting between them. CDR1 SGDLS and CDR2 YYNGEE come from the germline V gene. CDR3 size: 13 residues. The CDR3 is CASSTHSGTEAFF. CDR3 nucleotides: TGTGCCAGCAGCACCCACAGCGGCACTGAAGCTTTCTTT.

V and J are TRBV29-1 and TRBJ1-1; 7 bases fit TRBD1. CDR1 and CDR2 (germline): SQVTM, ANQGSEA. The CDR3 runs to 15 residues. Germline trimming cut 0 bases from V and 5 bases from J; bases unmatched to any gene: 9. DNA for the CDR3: TGCAGCGTTGAAGATCGGTGGCAGGGGGTAACTGAAGCTTTCTTT. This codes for CSVEDRWQGVTEAFF.

This CDR3 is CAWSPRTGNTIYF. As DNA, the CDR3 is TGTGCCTGGAGTCCACGGACAGGAAACACCATATATTTT. The J gene is TRBJ1-3, the V gene TRBV30; D possibly corresponds to TRBD1 (5 bases). Germline assignment: CDR1 GTSNPN and CDR2 SVGIG (reference sequence). The CDR3 extends over 13 amino acids. The ends were cut back, 2 bases at V and 4 bases at J, with 9 bases in the middle.

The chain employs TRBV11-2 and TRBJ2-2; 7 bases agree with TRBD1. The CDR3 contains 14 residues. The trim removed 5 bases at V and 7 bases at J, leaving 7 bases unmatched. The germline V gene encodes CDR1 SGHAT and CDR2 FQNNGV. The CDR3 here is CASSNNRGSGELFF. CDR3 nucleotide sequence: TGTGCCAGCAGCAACAACAGGGGCAGCGGGGAGCTGTTTTTT.

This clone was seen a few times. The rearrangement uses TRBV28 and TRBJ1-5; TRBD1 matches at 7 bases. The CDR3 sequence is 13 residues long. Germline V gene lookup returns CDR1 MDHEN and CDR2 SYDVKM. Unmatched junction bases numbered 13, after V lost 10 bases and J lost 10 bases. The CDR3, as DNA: TGTGCCACTTACGGACAGGCGGGGGGTCCCCAGCATTTT. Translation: CATYGQAGGPQHF.

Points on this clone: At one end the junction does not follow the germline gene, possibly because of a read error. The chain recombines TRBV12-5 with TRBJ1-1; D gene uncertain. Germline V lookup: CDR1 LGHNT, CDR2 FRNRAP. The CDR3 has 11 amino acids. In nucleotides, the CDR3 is TGTGCTAGTGGATTGGAGCGAGAAGCTTTCTTT. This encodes CASGLEREAFF. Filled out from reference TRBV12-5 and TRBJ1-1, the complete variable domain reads DARVTQTPRHKVTEMGQEVTMRCQPILGHNTVFWYRQTMMQGLELLAYFRNRAPLDDSGMPKDRFSAEMPDATLATLKIQPSEPRDSAVYFCASGLEREAFFGQGTRLTVV.

As DNA, the CDR3 is TGCGCCAGCAGCTCATCTACAGGGGGCACTGAAGCTTTCTTT. This encodes CASSSSTGGTEAFF. The chain uses TRBV5-1 and TRBJ1-1; 8 bases match TRBD1. Trimming at V came to 3 bases and at J to 4 bases, leaving 5 bases not matched to a gene. The germline CDR1 and CDR2 sequences are SGHRS and YFSETQ. The CDR3 contains 14 residues. Combining the CDR3 with reference TRBV5-1 and TRBJ1-1 gives the whole variable domain KAGVTQTPRYLIKTRGQQVTLSCSPISGHRSVSWYQQTPGQGLQFLFEYFSETQRNKGNFPGRFSGRQFSNSRSEMNVSTLELGDSALYLCASSSSTGGTEAFFGQGTRLTVV.

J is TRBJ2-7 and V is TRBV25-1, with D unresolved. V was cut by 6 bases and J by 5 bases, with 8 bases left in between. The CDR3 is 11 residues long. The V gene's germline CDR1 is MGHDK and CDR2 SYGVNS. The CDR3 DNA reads TGTGCCAGCAGGGTAGGTCACGAGCAGTACTTC. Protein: CASRVGHEQYF.

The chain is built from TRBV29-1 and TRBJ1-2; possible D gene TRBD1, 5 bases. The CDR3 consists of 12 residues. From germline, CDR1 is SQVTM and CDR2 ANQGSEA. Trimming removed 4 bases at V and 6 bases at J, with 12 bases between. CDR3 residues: CSVGFGTNGYTF. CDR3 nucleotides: TGCAGCGTTGGATTCGGGACGAATGGCTACACCTTC.

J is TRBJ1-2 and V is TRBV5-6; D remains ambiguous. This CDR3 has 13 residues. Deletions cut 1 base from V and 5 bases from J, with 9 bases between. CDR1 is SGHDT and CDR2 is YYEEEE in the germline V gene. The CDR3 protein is CASSLQVGYGYTF. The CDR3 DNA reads TGTGCCAGCAGCTTGCAGGTGGGATATGGCTACACCTTC.

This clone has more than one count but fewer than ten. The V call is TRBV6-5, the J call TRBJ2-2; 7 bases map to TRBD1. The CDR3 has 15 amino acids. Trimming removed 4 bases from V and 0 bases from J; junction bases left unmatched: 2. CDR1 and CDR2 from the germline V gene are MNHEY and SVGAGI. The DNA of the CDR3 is TGTGCCAGCAGTTGGACAGGATCGAACACCGGGGAGCTGTTTTTT. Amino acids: CASSWTGSNTGELFF.

CDR3 residues: CASQGNYGYTF. CDR3 nucleotide sequence: TGTGCCAGCCAGGGGAACTATGGCTACACCTTC. The rearrangement uses TRBV6-5 and TRBJ1-2, with D perhaps matching TRBD1 (6 bases). V lost 8 bases, J lost 2 bases, and 6 bases lay in between. Germline assignment: CDR1 MNHEY and CDR2 SVGAGI. This CDR3 comprises 11 residues.

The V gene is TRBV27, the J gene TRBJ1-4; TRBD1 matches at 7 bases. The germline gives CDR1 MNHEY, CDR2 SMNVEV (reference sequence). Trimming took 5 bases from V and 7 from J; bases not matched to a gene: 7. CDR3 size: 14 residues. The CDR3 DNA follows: TGTGCCAGCAGTATACAGGGGCTTCCTGAAAAACTGTTTTTT. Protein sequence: CASSIQGLPEKLFF.

The DNA of the CDR3 is TGTGCCAGCAGGACAGCGAACACCGGGGAGCTGTTTTTT. It encodes CASRTANTGELFF. This rearrangement joins TRBV27 to TRBJ2-2; weak D call: TRBD1 (5 bases). The length of the CDR3 is 13 residues. Germline V gene data show CDR1 as MNHEY and CDR2 as SMNVEV (reference sequence). V lost 6 bases, J lost 0 bases, and 5 bases lay in between.